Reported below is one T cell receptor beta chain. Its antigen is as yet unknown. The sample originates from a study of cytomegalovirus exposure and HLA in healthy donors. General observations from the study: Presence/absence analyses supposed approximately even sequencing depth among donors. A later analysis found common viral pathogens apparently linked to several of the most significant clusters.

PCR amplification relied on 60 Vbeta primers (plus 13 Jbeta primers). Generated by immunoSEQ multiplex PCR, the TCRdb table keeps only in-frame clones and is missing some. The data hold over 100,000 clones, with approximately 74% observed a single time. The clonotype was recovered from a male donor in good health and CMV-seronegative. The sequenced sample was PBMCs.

The CDR3 DNA follows: TGTGCCAGCAGCTCAGGGGACTATAATGAAAAACTGTTTTTT. Translating it yields CASSSGDYNEKLFF. The chain links TRBV7-6 to TRBJ1-4; possible D gene TRBD1, 6 bases. Germline CDR1 is SGHVS and CDR2 is FNYEAQ. Trimming took off 4 bases at V and 4 bases at J, with 10 bases between the two ends. The CDR3 covers 14 residues.